A selection of T cell receptor beta chains follows, all from one sample in a study of cytomegalovirus exposure and HLA in healthy donors. Assay used: immunoSEQ multiplex PCR; TCRdb lists only in-frame clones, some missing. The sample has about 140,000 clones; around 82% are singletons. Sequencing input: PBMCs. The receptor set was obtained from a man between 45 and 60 years old in good health and CMV-seronegative. CDR3s include the opening cysteine and the closing phenylalanine or tryptophan. A D gene is named only where the DNA matches it firmly. Clone size is stated in some rows and not others, as once, few, many or a class when expanded.

J | D | V | size | CDR3 | DNA
TRBJ2-1 | NA | TRBV11-3 | few | CASSRGLALYNEQFF | TGTGCCAGCAGCCGCGGGCTAGCTTTATACAATGAGCAGTTCTTC
TRBJ2-3 | TRBD1 | TRBV7-6 | NA | CASSLGRTGGAADTQYF | TGCGCCAGCAGCTTAGGCCGGACAGGGGGCGCCGCAGATACGCAGTATTTT
TRBJ2-3 | NA | TRBV6-9 | NA | CASSYAKDRRLEYGDTQYF | TGTGCCAGCAGTTATGCCAAAGATCGAAGACTAGAATATGGAGATACGCAGTATTTT
TRBJ2-1 | TRBD2 | TRBV27 | NA | CASSLLLTSGRLEQFF | TGTGCCAGCAGCCTCCTCCTGACTAGCGGGAGGTTGGAGCAGTTCTTC
TRBJ2-3 | NA | TRBV7-9 | NA | CASSWAGPSGDTQYF | TGTGCCAGCAGCTGGGCAGGCCCCTCAGGGGATACGCAGTATTTT
TRBJ2-3 | TRBD2 | TRBV5-4 | NA | CASSLKAGGSTDTQYF | TGTGCCAGCAGCTTGAAAGCGGGGGGCAGCACAGATACGCAGTATTTT
TRBJ2-1 | TRBD2 | TRBV14 | NA | CASSQDLTSSYNEQFF | TGTGCCAGCAGCCAAGATCTGACTAGCTCGTACAATGAGCAGTTCTTC
TRBJ1-3 | NA | TRBV5-5 | NA | CASSPPGRDTIYF | TGTGCCAGCAGCCCCCCCGGGAGGGACACCATATATTTT
TRBJ1-4 | TRBD1 | TRBV5-1 | once | CASSPTGDGGEKLFF | TGCGCCAGCAGCCCGACAGGGGATGGCGGTGAAAAACTGTTTTTT
TRBJ1-6 | NA | TRBV6-1 | NA | CASSDRGNSSPLHF | TGTGCCAGCAGTGATAGAGGGAATAGCTCACCCCTCCACTTT
TRBJ1-2 | NA | TRBV6-5 | NA | CASSYGGIYGYTF | TGTGCCAGCAGTTACGGGGGGATTTATGGCTACACCTTC
TRBJ1-6 | TRBD1 | TRBV18 | few | CASSPLMDRVRSPLHF | TGTGCCAGCTCACCACTTATGGACAGGGTACGTTCACCCCTCCACTTT
TRBJ1-5 | NA | TRBV30 | NA | CAWSVTGDQPQHF | TGTGCCTGGAGTGTGACAGGAGACCAGCCCCAGCATTTT
TRBJ1-4 | NA | TRBV14 | NA | CASSQAPRGSANEKLFF | TGTGCCAGCAGCCAAGCCCCCCGCGGGTCGGCTAATGAAAAACTGTTTTTT
TRBJ1-5 | NA | TRBV15 | NA | CATSRDGPYNQPQHF | TGTGCCACCAGCAGAGATGGGCCTTACAATCAGCCCCAGCATTTT
TRBJ1-2 | TRBD1 | TRBV7-2 | NA | CASSPRTGVGYGYTF | TGTGCCAGCAGCCCGAGGACAGGGGTTGGCTATGGCTACACCTTC
TRBJ2-2 | NA | TRBV2 | NA | CASYGGSNTGELFF | TGTGCCAGCTATGGTGGGAGTAACACCGGGGAGCTGTTTTTT
TRBJ2-5 | NA | TRBV7-9 | NA | CASSLYGSGLETQYF | TGTGCCAGCAGCTTATACGGGAGCGGGTTGGAGACCCAGTACTTC
TRBJ2-7 | TRBD1 | TRBV5-4 | NA | CASSPRDRVSEQYF | TGTGCCAGCAGCCCCCGGGACAGGGTCTCCGAGCAGTACTTC
TRBJ2-5 | NA | TRBV7-3 | NA | CASSRGTGETQYF | TGTGCCAGCAGCCGAGGGACTGGCGAGACCCAGTACTTC
TRBJ2-1 | TRBD1 | TRBV5-1 | NA | CASSWGTGQAEQFF | TGCGCCAGCAGCTGGGGGACAGGGCAAGCTGAGCAGTTCTTC
TRBJ2-2 | NA | TRBV7-9 | NA | CASSLGLHTGELFF | TGTGCCAGCAGCTTAGGACTTCACACCGGGGAGCTGTTTTTT
TRBJ2-7 | TRBD1 | TRBV15 | once | CATSRDRSPLEQYF | TGTGCCACCAGCAGGGACAGGTCCCCCCTCGAGCAGTACTTC
TRBJ2-3 | TRBD1 | TRBV29-1 | NA | CSVEAPGQGSTDTQYF | TGCAGCGTTGAAGCCCCGGGACAGGGGTCTACGGATACGCAGTATTTT
TRBJ1-1 | NA | TRBV6-1 | NA | CASSEMGAIVAEAFF | TGTGCCAGCAGTGAGATGGGGGCTATTGTCGCTGAAGCTTTCTTT
TRBJ1-4 | NA | TRBV15 | few | CATTPTGWNEKLFF | TGTGCCACCACGCCAACAGGTTGGAATGAAAAACTGTTTTTT
TRBJ1-5 | TRBD1 | TRBV30 | NA | CAWSPQGAQPQHF | TGTGCCTGGAGCCCCCAGGGGGCCCAGCCCCAGCATTTT